The sequence of this T cell receptor beta chain was determined in a study of OX40 agonist ivuxolimab in advanced cancers. Study-level information: Patients were treated with intravenous ivuxolimab, dosed at 0.01 to 10 mg/kg and infused every 2 weeks. Study-wide results and caveats: Normalized T-cell clonal expansion was also low in a subset of nonresponders. Expanded peripheral T cell antigen specificity was not determined. CD4+ T cells averaged fewer expanded clones than CD8+ T cells.

Germline V gene data show CDR1 as LGHNA and CDR2 as YNFKEQ. V dropped 4 bases and J dropped 3; count of bases not matched to a gene: 11. This CDR3 has 17 residues. Remarks on this clone: The antigen is unknown.

Generated by immunoSEQ multiplex PCR, the TCRdb table keeps only in-frame clones and is missing some. The table records around 84,000 clones, about 81% of them present only once. The specimen comprised CD4+ or CD8+ T cells sorted from blood, sampled in a trial of the OX40 agonist ivuxolimab. The TCR comes from an adult with an advanced solid tumor such as melanoma, head and neck, liver or kidney cancer. V and J are TRBV4-2 and TRBJ2-2, with 7 bases fitting TRBD1. The DNA for the CDR3 is TGTGCCAGCAGCCCCCAATTGAGAGGGGGCGACACCGGGGAGCTGTTTTTT. It codes for CASSPQLRGGDTGELFF.